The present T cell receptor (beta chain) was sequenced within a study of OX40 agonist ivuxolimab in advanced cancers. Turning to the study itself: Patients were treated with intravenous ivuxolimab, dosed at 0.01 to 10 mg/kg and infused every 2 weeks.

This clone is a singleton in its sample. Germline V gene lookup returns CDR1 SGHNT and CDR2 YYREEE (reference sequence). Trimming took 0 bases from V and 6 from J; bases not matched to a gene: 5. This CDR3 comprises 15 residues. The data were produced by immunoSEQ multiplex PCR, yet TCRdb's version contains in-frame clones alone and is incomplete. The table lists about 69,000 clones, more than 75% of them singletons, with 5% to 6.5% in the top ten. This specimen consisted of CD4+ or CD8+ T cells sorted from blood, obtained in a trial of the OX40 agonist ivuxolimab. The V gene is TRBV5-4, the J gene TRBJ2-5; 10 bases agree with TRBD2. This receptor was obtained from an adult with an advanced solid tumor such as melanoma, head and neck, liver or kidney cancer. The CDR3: CASSLGTSGMKTQYF. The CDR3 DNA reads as TGTGCCAGCAGCTTGGGCACTAGCGGGATGAAGACCCAGTACTTC.